This T cell receptor beta chain was retrieved from a study of response to subunit inactivated influenza vaccine. Study-wide findings and caveats: The authors put forward the suggestion that each seasonal influenza vaccination may bring in only a limited number of new T cells.

TCRdb passed the RT-PCR reads through MiXCR, listing each CDR3 protein once. The table lists 500,000 to 600,000 distinct CDR3 sequences, roughly 10% of them singletons. In the case of this clonotype: What it recognizes is unknown.

The clonotype comes from a man aged 50 to 60 who received an inactivated influenza vaccine. The source was PBMCs from blood, collected on the day of vaccination.

CDR3 loop: CASSAPIGLGGETQYF. The CDR3 DNA reads TGTGCCAGCAGCGCTCCTATTGGACTAGGGGGGGAGACCCAGTACTTC. The chain couples TRBV6-1 to TRBJ2-5; D is perhaps TRBD2 (7 bases). The germline CDR1 and CDR2 sequences are MNHNS and SASEGT. This CDR3 is 16 amino acids long. Trimming took 6 bases from V and 5 from J, leaving 22 bases between them.